The T cell receptor (beta chain) described here comes from a study of blood T cell repertoires in COVID-19. Overall study context: T cells, B-cell-depleted T cells, or PBMCs provided the cDNA or gDNA that served as material.

In Seattle, patients joined the study during active infection and were tracked longitudinally. Germline V gives CDR1 LGHNA, CDR2 YSLEER. The CDR3 is 14 amino acids. The V and J ends lost 0 bases and 2 bases respectively, with 8 bases between them. With regard to this clone: The sample carries other DNA sequences with the same CDR3.

Repertoires were generated with immunoSEQ multiplex PCR, while TCRdb's copy carries only in-frame clones and drops some. This repertoire shows under 250,000 clones, 75% to 90% found once; its top ten account for 2% to 3%. This TCR was sampled from a man younger than 40 with COVID-19, enrolled during active disease. The sequencing sample was made of peripheral blood. The chain employs TRBV4-3 and TRBJ2-7; D unresolved. The CDR3 region has the DNA TGCGCCAGCAGCCAAGACAGAGGCCCCTACGAGCAGTACTTC. Its protein is CASSQDRGPYEQYF.